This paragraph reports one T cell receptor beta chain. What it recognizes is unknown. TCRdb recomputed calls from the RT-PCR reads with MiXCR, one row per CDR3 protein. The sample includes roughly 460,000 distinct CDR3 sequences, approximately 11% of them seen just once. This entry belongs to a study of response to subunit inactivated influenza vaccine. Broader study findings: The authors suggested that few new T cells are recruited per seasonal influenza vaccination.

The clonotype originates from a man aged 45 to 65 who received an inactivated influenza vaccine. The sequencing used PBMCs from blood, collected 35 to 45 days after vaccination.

The CDR3: CASSRSGTGRSGYTF. The CDR3 region has the DNA TGTGCCAGCAGCCGTTCCGGGACAGGGCGGAGTGGCTACACCTTC. The rearrangement links TRBV28 to TRBJ1-2, with 9 bases lining up with TRBD1. Losses at the gene ends were 6 bases for V and 7 bases for J; bases not matched to a gene: 12. Germline V gives CDR1 MDHEN, CDR2 SYDVKM. This CDR3 is built from 15 residues.